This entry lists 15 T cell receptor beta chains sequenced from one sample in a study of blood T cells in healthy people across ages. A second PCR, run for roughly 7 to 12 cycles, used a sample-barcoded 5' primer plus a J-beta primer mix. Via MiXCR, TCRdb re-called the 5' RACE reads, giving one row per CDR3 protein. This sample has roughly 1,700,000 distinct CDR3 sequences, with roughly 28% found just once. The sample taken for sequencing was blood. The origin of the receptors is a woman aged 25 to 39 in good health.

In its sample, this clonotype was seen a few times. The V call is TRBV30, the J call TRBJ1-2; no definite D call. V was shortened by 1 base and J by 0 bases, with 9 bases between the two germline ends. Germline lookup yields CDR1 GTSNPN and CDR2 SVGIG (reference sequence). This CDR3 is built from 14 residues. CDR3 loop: CAWSDGVANYGYTF. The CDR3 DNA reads TGTGCCTGGAGTGACGGGGTAGCTAACTATGGCTACACCTTC.

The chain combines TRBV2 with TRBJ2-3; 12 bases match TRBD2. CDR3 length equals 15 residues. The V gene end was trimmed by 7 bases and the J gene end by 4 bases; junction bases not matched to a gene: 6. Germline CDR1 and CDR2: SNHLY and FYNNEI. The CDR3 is CASILAGGPPDTQYF. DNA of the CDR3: TGTGCCAGCATCCTAGCGGGAGGGCCACCAGATACGCAGTATTTT.

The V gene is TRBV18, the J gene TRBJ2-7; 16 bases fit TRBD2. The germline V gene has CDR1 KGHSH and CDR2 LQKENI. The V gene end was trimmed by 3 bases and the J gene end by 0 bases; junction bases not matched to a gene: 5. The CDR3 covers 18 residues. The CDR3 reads CASSPGLAGGQSSYEQYF. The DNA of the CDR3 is TGTGCCAGCTCACCGGGACTAGCGGGGGGGCAGAGCTCCTACGAGCAGTACTTC.

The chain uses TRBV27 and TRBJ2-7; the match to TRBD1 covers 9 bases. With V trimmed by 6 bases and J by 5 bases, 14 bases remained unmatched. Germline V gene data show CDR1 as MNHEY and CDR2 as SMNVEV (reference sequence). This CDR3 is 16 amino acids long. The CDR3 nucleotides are TGTGCCAGCAGAGACGCTCCGGGACAGGGAATCCACGAGCAGTACTTC. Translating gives CASRDAPGQGIHEQYF.

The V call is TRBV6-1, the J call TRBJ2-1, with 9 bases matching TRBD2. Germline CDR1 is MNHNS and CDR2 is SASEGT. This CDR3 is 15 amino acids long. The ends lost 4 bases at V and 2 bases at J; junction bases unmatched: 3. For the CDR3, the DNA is TGTGCCAGCAGTGGGCTAGCGGGGCCCTACAATGAGCAGTTCTTC. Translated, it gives CASSGLAGPYNEQFF.

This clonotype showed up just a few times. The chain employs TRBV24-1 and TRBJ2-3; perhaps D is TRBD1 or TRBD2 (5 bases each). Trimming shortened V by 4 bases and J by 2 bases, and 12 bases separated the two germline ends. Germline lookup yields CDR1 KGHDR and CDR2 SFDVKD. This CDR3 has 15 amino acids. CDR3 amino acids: CATSEVPGTTDTQYF. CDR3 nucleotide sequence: TGTGCCACCAGTGAGGTTCCAGGGACCACAGATACGCAGTATTTT.

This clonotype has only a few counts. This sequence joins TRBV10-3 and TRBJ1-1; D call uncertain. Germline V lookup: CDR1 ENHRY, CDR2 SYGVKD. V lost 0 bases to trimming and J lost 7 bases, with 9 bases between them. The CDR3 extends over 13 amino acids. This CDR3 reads CAISESPDREAFF. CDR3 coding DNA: TGTGCCATCAGTGAGTCCCCCGACCGTGAAGCTTTCTTT.

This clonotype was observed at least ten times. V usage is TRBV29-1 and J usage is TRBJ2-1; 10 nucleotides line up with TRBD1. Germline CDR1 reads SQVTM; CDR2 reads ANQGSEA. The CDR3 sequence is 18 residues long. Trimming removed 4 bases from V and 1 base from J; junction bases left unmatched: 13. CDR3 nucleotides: TGCAGCGTTGCACACGGACAGGGGGGTTTCGTATCCTACAATGAGCAGTTCTTC. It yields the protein CSVAHGQGGFVSYNEQFF.

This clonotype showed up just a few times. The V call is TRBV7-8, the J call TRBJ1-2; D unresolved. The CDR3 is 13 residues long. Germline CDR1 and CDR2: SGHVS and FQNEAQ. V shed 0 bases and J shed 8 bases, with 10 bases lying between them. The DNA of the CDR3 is TGTGCCAGCAGCTTAGCTGGTGGTTGGGGCTACACCTTC. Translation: CASSLAGGWGYTF.

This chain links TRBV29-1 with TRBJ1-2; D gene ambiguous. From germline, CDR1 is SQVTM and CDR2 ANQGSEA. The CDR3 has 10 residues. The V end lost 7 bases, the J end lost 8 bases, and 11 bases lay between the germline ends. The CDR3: CSASGNGYTF. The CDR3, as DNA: TGCAGCGCCTCGGGGAACGGCTACACCTTC.

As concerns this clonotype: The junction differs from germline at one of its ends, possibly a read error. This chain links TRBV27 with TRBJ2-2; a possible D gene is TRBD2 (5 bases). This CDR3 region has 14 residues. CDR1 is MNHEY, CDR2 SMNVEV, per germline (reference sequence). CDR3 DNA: TGTGCCAGCGGGCGACTAACCCACACCGGTGAGCTGTTTTTT. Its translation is CASGRLTHTGELFF.

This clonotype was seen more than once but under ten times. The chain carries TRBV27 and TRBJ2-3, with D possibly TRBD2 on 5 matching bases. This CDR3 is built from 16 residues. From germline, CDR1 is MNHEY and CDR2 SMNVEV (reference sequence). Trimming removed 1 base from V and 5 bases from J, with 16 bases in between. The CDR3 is CASSLYGNPWRDTQYF. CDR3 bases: TGTGCCAGCAGTTTATACGGGAACCCGTGGCGAGATACGCAGTATTTT.

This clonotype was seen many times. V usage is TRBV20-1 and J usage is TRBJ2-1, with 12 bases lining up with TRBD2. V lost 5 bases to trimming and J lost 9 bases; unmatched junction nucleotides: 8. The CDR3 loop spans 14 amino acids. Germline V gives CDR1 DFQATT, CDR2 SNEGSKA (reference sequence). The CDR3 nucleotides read TGCAGTGCTGACTCTCGGACTAGCGGGACTGAGCAGTTCTTC. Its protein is CSADSRTSGTEQFF.

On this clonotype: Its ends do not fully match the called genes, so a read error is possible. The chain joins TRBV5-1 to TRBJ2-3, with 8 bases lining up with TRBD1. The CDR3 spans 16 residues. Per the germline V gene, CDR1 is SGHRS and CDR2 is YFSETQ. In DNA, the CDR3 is TGCACCAGCAGCGGTCCCGGGACAGGACCCACAGATACGCAGTATTTT. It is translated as CTSSGPGTGPTDTQYF.

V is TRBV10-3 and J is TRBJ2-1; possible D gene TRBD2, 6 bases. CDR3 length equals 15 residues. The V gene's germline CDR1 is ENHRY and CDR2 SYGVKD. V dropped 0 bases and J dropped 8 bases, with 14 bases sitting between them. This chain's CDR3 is CAISESTASVDEQFF. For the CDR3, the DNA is TGTGCCATCAGTGAGTCGACGGCTAGCGTTGATGAGCAGTTCTTC.